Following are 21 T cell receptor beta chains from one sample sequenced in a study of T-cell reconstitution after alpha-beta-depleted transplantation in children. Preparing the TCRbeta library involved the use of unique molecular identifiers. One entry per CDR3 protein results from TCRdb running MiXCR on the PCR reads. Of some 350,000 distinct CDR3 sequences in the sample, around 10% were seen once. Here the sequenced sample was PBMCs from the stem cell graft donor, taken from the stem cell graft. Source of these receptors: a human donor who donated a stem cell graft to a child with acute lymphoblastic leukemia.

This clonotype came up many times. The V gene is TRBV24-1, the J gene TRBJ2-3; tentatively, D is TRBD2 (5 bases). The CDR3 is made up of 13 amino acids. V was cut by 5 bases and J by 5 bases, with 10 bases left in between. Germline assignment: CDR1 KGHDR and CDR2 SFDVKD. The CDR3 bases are TGTGCCACCAGTGTATCAGAGGGAGATACGCAGTATTTT. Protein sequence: CATSVSEGDTQYF.

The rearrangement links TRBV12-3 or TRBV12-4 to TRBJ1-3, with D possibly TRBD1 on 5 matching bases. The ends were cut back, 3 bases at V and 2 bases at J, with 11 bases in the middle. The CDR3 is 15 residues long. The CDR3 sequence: CASSFEGRTGNTIYF. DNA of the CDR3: TGTGCCAGCAGTTTTGAGGGGAGGACTGGAAACACCATATATTTT.

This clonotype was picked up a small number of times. DNA for the CDR3: TGTGCCAGCAGCTTCTCACAGGGGTTCGGTTACAATGAGCAGTTCTTC. Its translation is CASSFSQGFGYNEQFF. The J gene is TRBJ2-1, the V gene TRBV5-6; 7 nucleotides align to TRBD1. The CDR3 is 16 residues long. The germline gives CDR1 SGHDT, CDR2 YYEEEE. J was trimmed by 4 bases and V by 2 bases; bases with no gene match: 9.

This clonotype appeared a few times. The CDR3 reads CSASGGDNSPLHF. Here the CDR3 DNA reads TGCAGTGCCTCCGGGGGGGATAATTCACCCCTCCACTTT. The genes are TRBV20-1 and TRBJ1-6; D possibly corresponds to TRBD1 (5 bases). Germline lookup yields CDR1 DFQATT and CDR2 SNEGSKA (reference sequence). Trimming pared 6 bases from V and 5 bases from J, leaving 11 bases between. There are 13 residues in the CDR3.

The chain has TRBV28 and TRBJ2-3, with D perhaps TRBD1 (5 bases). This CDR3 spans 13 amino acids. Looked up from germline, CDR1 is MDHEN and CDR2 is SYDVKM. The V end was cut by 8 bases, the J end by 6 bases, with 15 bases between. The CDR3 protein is CASDPRAADTQYF. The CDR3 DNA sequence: TGTGCCAGCGACCCCAGGGCGGCGGATACGCAGTATTTT.

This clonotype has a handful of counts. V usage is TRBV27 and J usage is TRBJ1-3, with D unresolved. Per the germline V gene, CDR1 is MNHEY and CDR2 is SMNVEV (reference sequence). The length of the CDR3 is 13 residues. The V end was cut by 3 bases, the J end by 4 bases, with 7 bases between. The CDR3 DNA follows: TGTGCCAGCAGTTTTCTACGGGGAAACACCATATATTTT. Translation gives CASSFLRGNTIYF.

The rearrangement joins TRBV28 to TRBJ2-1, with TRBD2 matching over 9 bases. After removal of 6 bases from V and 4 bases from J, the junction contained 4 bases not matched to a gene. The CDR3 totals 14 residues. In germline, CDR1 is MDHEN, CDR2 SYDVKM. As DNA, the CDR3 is TGTGCCAGCAGGGCGGGAGGGCCTTACAATGAGCAGTTCTTC. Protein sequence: CASRAGGPYNEQFF.

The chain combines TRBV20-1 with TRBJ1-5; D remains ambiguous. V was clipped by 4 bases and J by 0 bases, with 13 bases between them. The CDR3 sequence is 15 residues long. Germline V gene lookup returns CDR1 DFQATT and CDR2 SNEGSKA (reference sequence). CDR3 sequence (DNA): TGCAGTGCTAAGCACGCTACCGATAGCAATCAGCCCCAGCATTTT. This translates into CSAKHATDSNQPQHF.

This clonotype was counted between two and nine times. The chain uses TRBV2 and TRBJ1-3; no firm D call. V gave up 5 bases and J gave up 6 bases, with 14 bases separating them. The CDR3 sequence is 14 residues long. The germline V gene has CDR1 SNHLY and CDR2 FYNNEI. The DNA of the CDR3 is TGTGCCAGCAGTATACTCGGGCCCCCAAACACCATATATTTT. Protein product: CASSILGPPNTIYF. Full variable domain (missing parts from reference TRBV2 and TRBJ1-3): EPEVTQTPSHQVTQMGQEVILRCVPISNHLYFYWYRQILGQKVEFLVSFYNNEISEKSEIFDDQFSVERPDGSNFTLKIRSTKLEDSAMYFCASSILGPPNTIYFGEGSWLTVV.

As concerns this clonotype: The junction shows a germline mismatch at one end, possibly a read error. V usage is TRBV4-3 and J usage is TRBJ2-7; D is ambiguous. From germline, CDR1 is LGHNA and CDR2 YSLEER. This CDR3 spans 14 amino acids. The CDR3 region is CASSQGHFNYDQYF. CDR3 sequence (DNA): TGCGCCAGCAGCCAAGGCCATTTTAACTACGACCAGTACTTC.

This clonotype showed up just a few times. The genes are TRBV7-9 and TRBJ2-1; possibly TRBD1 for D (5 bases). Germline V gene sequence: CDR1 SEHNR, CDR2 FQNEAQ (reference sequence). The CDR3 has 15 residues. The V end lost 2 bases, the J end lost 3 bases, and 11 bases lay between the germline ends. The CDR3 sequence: CASSLPARVYNEQFF. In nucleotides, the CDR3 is TGTGCCAGCAGCTTACCCGCCAGGGTCTACAATGAGCAGTTCTTC.

The CDR3 spells CSATGGLRETQYF. The CDR3, as DNA: TGCAGTGCTACAGGGGGGCTGCGGGAGACCCAGTACTTC. This chain joins TRBV20-1 and TRBJ2-5; D is perhaps TRBD1 (7 bases). The ends were cut back, 4 bases at V and 5 bases at J, with 14 bases in the middle. Germline lookup yields CDR1 DFQATT and CDR2 SNEGSKA (reference sequence). The CDR3 covers 13 residues.

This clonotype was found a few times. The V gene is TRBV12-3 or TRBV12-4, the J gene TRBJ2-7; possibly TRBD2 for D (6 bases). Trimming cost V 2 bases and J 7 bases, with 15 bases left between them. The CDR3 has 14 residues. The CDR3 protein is CASSLSGGLGEQYF. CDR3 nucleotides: TGTGCCAGCAGTTTAAGTGGGGGGTTGGGGGAGCAGTACTTC.

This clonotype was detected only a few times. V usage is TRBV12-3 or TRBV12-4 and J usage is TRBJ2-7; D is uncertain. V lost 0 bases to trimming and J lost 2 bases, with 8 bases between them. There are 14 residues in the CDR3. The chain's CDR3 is CASSLALDTYEQYF. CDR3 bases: TGTGCCAGCAGTTTAGCGTTGGATACCTACGAGCAGTACTTC.

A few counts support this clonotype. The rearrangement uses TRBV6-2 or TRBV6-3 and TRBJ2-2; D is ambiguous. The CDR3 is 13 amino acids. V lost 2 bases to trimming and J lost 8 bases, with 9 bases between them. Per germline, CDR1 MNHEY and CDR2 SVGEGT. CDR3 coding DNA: TGTGCCAGCAGTTACGATCCGGGTGGGGAGCTGTTTTTT. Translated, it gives CASSYDPGGELFF.

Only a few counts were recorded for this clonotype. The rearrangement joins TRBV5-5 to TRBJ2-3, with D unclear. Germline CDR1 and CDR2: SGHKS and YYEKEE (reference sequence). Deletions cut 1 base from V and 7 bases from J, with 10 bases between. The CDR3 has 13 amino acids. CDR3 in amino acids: CASSLSGLNTQYF. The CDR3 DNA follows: TGTGCCAGCAGCTTGTCTGGGTTAAATACGCAGTATTTT.

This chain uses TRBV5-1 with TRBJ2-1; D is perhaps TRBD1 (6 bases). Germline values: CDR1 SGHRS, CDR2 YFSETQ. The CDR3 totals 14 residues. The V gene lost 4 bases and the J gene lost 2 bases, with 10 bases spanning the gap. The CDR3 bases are TGCGCCAGCAGCCAACAGGGACCCTACAATGAGCAGTTCTTC. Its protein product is CASSQQGPYNEQFF.

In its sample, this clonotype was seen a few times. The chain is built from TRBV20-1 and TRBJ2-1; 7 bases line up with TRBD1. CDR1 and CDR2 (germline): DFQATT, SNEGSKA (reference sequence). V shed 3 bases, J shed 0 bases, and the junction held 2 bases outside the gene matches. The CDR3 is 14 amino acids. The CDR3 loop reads CSASRQGSYNEQFF. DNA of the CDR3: TGCAGTGCTAGCCGACAGGGCTCCTACAATGAGCAGTTCTTC.

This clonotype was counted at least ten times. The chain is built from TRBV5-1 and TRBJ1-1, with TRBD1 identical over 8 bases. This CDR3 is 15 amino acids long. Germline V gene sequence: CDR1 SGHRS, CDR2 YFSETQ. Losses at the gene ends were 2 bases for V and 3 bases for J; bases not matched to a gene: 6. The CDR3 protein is CASSLAGGMDTEAFF. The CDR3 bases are TGCGCCAGCAGCTTAGCAGGGGGCATGGACACTGAAGCTTTCTTT.

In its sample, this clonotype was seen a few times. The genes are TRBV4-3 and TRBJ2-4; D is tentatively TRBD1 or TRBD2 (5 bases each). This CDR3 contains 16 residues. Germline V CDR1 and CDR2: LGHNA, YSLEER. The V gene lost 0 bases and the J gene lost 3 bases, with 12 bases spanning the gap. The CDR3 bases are TGCGCCAGCAGCCAAGAACCCCGGGGCGACAAAAACATTCAGTACTTC. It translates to CASSQEPRGDKNIQYF.

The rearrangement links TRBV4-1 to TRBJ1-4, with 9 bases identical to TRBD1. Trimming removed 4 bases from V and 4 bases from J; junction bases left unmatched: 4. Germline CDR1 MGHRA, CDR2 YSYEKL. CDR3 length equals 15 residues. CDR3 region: CASSRSTGGNEKLFF. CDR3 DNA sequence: TGCGCCAGCAGCCGATCGACAGGGGGTAATGAAAAACTGTTTTTT.